The 6 T cell receptor beta chains below were found in one sample sequenced in a study of CD4 and CD8 cells across lung adenocarcinoma regions. From the PCR reads, TCRdb called clonotypes with MiXCR, one entry per CDR3 protein. In the table there are some 7,800 distinct CDR3 sequences, under 50% of which are singletons. The sample comprised CD8+ T cells from the center of a lung tumor. These receptors came from a male donor with lung adenocarcinoma. The CD4 and CD8 labels of this study may be unreliable.

This clonotype is a singleton in its sample. The V and J genes are TRBV20-1 and TRBJ2-6; 11 nucleotides align to TRBD1. CDR1 and CDR2 from the germline V gene are DFQATT and SNEGSKA (reference sequence). CDR3 length equals 22 residues. Losses at the gene ends were 1 base for V and 1 base for J; bases not matched to a gene: 18. CDR3: CSARAGQGAGPPAASGANVLTF. DNA of the CDR3: TGCAGTGCTAGAGCCGGACAGGGGGCTGGGCCGCCAGCAGCTTCTGGGGCCAACGTCCTGACTTTC.

The J gene is TRBJ2-1, the V gene TRBV27; 7 bases map to TRBD1. The closer fit of TRBJ2-5 to the DNA end suggests the J call may be wrong. The CDR3 has 15 residues. The germline V gene has CDR1 MNHEY and CDR2 SMNVEV (reference sequence). CDR3 DNA sequence: TGTGCCAGCAGTCTTACAGGGGTTCGGGAAGAGACCCAGTACTTC. Translation: CASSLTGVREETQYF.

This chain links TRBV10-2 with TRBJ2-1; no clear D. V was pared by 6 bases and J by 10 bases, with 10 bases between. Germline V gives CDR1 WSHSY, CDR2 SAAADI. The CDR3 covers 11 residues. The CDR3 here is CASSHTSEQFF. The CDR3 DNA follows: TGCGCCAGCAGCCACACCAGCGAGCAGTTCTTC.

This rearrangement joins TRBV27 to TRBJ2-1; a possible D gene is TRBD2 (6 bases). The ends were cut back, 3 bases at V and 6 bases at J, with 9 bases in the middle. This CDR3 spans 13 amino acids. Germline assignment: CDR1 MNHEY and CDR2 SMNVEV (reference sequence). The CDR3 sequence: CASSFSGGNEQFF. The DNA for the CDR3 is TGTGCCAGCAGTTTTTCCGGGGGCAATGAGCAGTTCTTC.

This chain joins TRBV6-1 and TRBJ2-3; D remains ambiguous. Germline-derived CDR1 and CDR2 are MNHNS and SASEGT. Trimming left V 4 bases short and J 5 bases short, with 7 bases between. The CDR3 extends over 12 amino acids. CDR3 amino acids: CASSALGDTQYF. The DNA for the CDR3 is TGTGCCAGCAGTGCTTTGGGAGATACGCAGTATTTT.

V gene TRBV7-2 combines with J gene TRBJ1-5, with a possible D match to TRBD1 (5 bases). Germline lookup yields CDR1 SGHTA and CDR2 FQGNSA. The V end lost 2 bases, the J end lost 7 bases, and 21 bases lay between the germline ends. The CDR3 loop spans 17 amino acids. CDR3 loop: CASSLRGAVNRRQPQHF. In DNA, the CDR3 is TGTGCCAGCAGCTTACGCGGGGCCGTGAATCGGCGCCAGCCCCAGCATTTT.